The source of this T cell receptor beta chain is a study of T cells in Graves' hyperthyroidism and ophthalmopathy. Study-level information: Blood from the periphery was taken at initial diagnosis, before any treatment. Study-wide results and caveats: Ophthalmopathy was told apart from stable hyperthyroidism by a 13 V-J model.

The germline V and J ends were trimmed by 4 bases and 2 bases, with 12 bases remaining between them. Germline CDR1 and CDR2: SGHDN and FVKESK. This CDR3 has 15 amino acids. About this clonotype: The antigen is undetermined.

Using more than 7.5 ml of fresh peripheral blood, PBMCs were prepared. It was RNA transcripts that yielded the amplified TCR beta CDR3 regions. During a first-round RT-PCR of the TCR CDR3, the HTBI primer set was used. Using its own MiXCR run on the multiplex PCR reads, TCRdb lists one record per CDR3 protein. Of under 550,000 distinct CDR3 sequences listed, 15% to 20% are singletons. Input material: blood. The TCR sequence derives from a man aged 40-50 years with Graves' ophthalmopathy. This rearrangement joins TRBV14 to TRBJ2-1; a weak D match, TRBD2 (6 bases). The CDR3 DNA reads as TGTGCCAGCAGCCGCGGGGTGATTACCTACAATGAGCAGTTCTTC. Translation gives CASSRGVITYNEQFF.